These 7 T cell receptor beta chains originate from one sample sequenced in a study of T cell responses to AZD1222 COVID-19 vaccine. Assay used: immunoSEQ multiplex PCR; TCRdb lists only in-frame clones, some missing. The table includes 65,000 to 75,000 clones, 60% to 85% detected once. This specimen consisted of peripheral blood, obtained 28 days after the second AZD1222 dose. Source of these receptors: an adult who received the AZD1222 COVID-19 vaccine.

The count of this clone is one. CDR3 residues: CASSYRDSYWVFLAFF. In nucleotides, the CDR3 is TGTGCCAGCAGTTACAGGGACAGTTATTGGGTGTTTTTAGCTTTCTTT. V and J are TRBV6-5 and TRBJ1-1; 7 positions match TRBD1. Germline CDR1 MNHEY, CDR2 SVGAGI. Trimming at V came to 2 bases and at J to 10 bases, leaving 16 bases not matched to a gene. CDR3 length: 16 amino acids.

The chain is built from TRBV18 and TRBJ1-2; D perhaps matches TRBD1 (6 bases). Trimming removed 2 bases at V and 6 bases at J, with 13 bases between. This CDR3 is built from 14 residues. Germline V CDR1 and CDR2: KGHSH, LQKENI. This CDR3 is CASSPVGASDGYTF. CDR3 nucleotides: TGTGCCAGCTCACCAGTGGGGGCAAGCGATGGCTACACCTTC.

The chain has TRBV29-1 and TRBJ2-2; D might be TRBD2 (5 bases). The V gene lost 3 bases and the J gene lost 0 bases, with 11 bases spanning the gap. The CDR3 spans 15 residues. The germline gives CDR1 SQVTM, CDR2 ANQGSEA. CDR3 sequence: CSVEGGRANTGELFF. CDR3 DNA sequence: TGCAGCGTTGAGGGCGGGCGAGCGAACACCGGGGAGCTGTTTTTT.

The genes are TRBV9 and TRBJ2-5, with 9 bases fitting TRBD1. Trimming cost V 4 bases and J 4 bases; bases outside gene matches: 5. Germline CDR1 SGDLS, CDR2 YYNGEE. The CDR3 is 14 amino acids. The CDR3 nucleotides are TGTGCCAGCAGCTCCACAGGGGGCGCAGAGACCCAGTACTTC. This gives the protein CASSSTGGAETQYF.

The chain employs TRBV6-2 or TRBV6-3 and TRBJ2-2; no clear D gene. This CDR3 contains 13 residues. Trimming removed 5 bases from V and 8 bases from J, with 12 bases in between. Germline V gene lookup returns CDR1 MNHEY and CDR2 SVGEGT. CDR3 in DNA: TGTGCCAGCAGTCTCTCGCTGGTTGGGGAGCTGTTTTTT. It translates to CASSLSLVGELFF.

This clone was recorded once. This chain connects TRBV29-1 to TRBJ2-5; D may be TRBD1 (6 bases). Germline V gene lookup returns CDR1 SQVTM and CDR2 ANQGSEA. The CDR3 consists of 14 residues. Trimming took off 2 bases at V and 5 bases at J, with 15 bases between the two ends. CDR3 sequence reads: CSVELDSPNETQYF. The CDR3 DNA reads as TGCAGCGTTGAACTGGACAGCCCCAACGAGACCCAGTACTTC.

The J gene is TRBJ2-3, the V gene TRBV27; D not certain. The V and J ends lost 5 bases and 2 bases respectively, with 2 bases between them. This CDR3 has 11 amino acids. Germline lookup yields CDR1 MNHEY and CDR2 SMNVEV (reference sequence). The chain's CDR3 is CASSNTDTQYF. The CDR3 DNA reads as TGTGCCAGCAGTAACACAGATACGCAGTATTTT.